The entry below describes one T cell receptor beta chain. The antigen is not known. The sample is drawn from a study of T cells after yellow fever vaccination. At the level of the study: Some fractions had low cell numbers, and these were prepared with SMART-Seq v4 Ultra Low Input.

This CDR3 has 16 residues. The ends lost 4 bases at V and 0 bases at J; junction bases unmatched: 4. Germline lookup yields CDR1 KGHDR and CDR2 SFDVKD. Study observations and caveats: Peaking faster, on day 5 versus 15, the secondary response was nonetheless weaker. Only a small proportion of the clonotypes turned up in both the CD4 and the CD8 compartments, likely arising from convergent recombination.

A 5'RACE template-switching step, the method used to make TCR cDNA, added a universal primer site and UMIs. TCRdb itself ran the 5' RACE reads through MiXCR, one entry per CDR3 protein. The sample holds 300,000 to 350,000 distinct CDR3 sequences, approximately 8% seen once. The source material was PBMCs, sampled roughly 47 days after the first yellow fever vaccination. The receptor was isolated from a man aged 18-30 years who received the YFV17D yellow fever vaccine. The chain couples TRBV24-1 to TRBJ2-2; 7 bases line up with TRBD1. CDR3 protein: CATSDYGTANTGELFF. The CDR3 DNA sequence: TGTGCCACCAGTGACTATGGGACAGCGAACACCGGGGAGCTGTTTTTT.